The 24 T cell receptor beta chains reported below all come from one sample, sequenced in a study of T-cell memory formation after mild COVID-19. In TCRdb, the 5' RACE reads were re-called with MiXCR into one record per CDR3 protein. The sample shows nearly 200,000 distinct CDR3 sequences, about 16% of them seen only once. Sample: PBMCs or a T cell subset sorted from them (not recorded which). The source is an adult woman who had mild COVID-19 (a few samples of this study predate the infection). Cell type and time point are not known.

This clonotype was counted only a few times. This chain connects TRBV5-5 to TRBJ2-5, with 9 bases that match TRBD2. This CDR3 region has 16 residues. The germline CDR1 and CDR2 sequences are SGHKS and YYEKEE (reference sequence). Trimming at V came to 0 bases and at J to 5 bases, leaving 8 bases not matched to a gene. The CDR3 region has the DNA TGTGCCAGCAGCTTGGTAGTAGCGGGAGATTGGGAGACCCAGTACTTC. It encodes CASSLVVAGDWETQYF.

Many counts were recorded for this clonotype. CDR3 nucleotides: TGTGCCACCAGTGCCGTAAGGGTACTAGCGGGAGGCAATGAGCAGTTCTTC. Amino acids: CATSAVRVLAGGNEQFF. The chain is built from TRBV24-1 and TRBJ2-1, with 12 bases aligning to TRBD2. V dropped 5 bases and J dropped 6; count of bases not matched to a gene: 10. CDR1 and CDR2 from the germline V gene are KGHDR and SFDVKD. CDR3 length: 17 amino acids.

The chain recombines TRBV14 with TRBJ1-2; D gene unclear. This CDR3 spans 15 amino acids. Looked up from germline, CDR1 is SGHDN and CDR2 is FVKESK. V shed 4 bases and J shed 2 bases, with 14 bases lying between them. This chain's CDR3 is CASSPWSGPNYGYTF. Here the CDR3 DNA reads TGTGCCAGCAGCCCTTGGTCCGGACCGAACTATGGCTACACCTTC.

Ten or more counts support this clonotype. The CDR3 spells CASRGQGSYEQYF. As DNA, the CDR3 is TGTGCCAGCCGAGGACAGGGATCCTACGAGCAGTACTTC. The genes are TRBV6-2 or TRBV6-3 and TRBJ2-7, with TRBD1 matching 8 bases. This CDR3 comprises 13 residues. Germline V CDR1 and CDR2: MNHEY, SVGEGT. V dropped 8 bases and J dropped 1; count of bases not matched to a gene: 4.

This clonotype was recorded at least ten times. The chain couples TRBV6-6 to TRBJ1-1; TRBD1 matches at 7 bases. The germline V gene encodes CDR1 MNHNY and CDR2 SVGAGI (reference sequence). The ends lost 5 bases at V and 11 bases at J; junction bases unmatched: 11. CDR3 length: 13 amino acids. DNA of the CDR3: TGTGCCAGCAGTCAAACCCCGGGACAGAAGGCTTTCTTT. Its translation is CASSQTPGQKAFF.

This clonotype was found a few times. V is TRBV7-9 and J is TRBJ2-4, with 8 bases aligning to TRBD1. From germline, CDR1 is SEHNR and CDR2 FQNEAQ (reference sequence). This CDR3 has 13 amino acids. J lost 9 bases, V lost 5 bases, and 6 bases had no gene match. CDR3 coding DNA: TGTGCCAGCAGCCACCCAGGGGGCGGCATTCAGTACTTC. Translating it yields CASSHPGGGIQYF.

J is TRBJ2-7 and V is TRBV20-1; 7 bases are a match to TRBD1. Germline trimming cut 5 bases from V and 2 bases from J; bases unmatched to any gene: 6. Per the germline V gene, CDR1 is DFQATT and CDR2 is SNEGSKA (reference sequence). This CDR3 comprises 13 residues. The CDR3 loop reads CSASDRPAYEQYF. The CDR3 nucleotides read TGCAGTGCTTCGGACAGGCCCGCCTACGAGCAGTACTTC.

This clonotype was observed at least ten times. CDR3 in amino acids: CASSPELGEQFF. The CDR3 coding sequence is TGTGCCAGCAGCCCCGAGTTAGGTGAGCAGTTCTTC. The genes are TRBV12-3 or TRBV12-4 and TRBJ2-1; D not certain. This CDR3 comprises 12 residues. The V end was cut by 6 bases, the J end by 9 bases, with 12 bases between.

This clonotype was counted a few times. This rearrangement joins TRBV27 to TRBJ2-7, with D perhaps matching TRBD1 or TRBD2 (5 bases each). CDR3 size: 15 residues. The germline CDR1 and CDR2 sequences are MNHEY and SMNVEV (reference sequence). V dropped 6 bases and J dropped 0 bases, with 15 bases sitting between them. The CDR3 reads CASRETGTSSYEQYF. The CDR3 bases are TGTGCCAGCAGAGAAACCGGGACCAGCTCCTACGAGCAGTACTTC.

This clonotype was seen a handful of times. The CDR3 is CSVALRFNYGYTF. The CDR3, as DNA: TGCAGCGTTGCCTTGAGGTTTAACTATGGCTACACCTTC. The chain uses TRBV29-1 and TRBJ1-2; no firm D call. The V gene lost 4 bases and the J gene lost 1 base, with 10 bases spanning the gap. The germline V gene encodes CDR1 SQVTM and CDR2 ANQGSEA. This CDR3 is built from 13 residues.

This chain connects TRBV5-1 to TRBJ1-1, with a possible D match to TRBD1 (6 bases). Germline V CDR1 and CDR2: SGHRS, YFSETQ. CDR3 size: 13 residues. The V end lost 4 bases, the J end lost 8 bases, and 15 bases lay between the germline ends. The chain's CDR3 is CASSLDTGREAFF. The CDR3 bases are TGCGCCAGCAGCCTGGACACAGGGCGAGAAGCTTTCTTT.

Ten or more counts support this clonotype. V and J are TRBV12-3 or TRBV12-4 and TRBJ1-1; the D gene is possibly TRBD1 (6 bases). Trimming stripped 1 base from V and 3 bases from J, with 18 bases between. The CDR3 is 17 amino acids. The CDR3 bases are TGTGCCAGCAGTTTAGAGATTATGAGAGGGGGATACACTGAAGCTTTCTTT. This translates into CASSLEIMRGGYTEAFF.

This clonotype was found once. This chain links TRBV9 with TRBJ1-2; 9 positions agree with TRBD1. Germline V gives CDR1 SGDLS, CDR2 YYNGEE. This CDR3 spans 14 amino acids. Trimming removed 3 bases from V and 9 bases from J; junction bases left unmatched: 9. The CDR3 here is CASSASGTGLSYTF. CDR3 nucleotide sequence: TGTGCCAGCAGCGCATCCGGGACAGGGCTGAGCTACACCTTC.

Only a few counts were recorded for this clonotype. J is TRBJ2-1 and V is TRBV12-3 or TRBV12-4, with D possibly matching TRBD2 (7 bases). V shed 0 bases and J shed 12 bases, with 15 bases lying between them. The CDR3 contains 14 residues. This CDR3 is CASSLAGGAKPQFF. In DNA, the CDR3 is TGTGCCAGCAGTTTAGCAGGGGGGGCCAAGCCGCAGTTCTTC.

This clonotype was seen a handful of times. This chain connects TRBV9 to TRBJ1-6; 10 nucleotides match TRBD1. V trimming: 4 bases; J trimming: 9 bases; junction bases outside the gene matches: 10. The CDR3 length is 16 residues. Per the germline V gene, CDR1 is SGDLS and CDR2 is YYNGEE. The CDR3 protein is CASSPRTGGSSSPLHF. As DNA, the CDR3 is TGTGCCAGCAGCCCGCGGACAGGGGGATCCAGTTCACCCCTCCACTTT.

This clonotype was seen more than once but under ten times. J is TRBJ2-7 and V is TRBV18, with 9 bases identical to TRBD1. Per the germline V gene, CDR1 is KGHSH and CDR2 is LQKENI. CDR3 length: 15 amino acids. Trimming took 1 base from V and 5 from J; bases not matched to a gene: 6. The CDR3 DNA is TGTGCCAGCTCACCACTTGGGACAGGGTTGAACGAGCAGTACTTC. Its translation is CASSPLGTGLNEQYF. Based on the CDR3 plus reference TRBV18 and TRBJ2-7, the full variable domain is NAGVMQNPRHLVRRRGQEARLRCSPMKGHSHVYWYRQLPEEGLKFMVYLQKENIIDESGMPKERFSAEFPKEGPSILRIQQVVRGDSAAYFCASSPLGTGLNEQYFGPGTRLTVT.

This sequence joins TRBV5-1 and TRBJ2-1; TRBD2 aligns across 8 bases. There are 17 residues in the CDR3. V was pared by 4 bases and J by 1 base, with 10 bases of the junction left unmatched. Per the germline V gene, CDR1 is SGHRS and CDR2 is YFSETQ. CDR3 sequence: CASSLSSGTSSYNEQFF. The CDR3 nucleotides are TGCGCCAGCAGCCTTTCCTCCGGGACTAGTTCCTACAATGAGCAGTTCTTC. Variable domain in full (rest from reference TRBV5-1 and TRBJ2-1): KAGVTQTPRYLIKTRGQQVTLSCSPISGHRSVSWYQQTPGQGLQFLFEYFSETQRNKGNFPGRFSGRQFSNSRSEMNVSTLELGDSALYLCASSLSSGTSSYNEQFFGPGTRLTVL.

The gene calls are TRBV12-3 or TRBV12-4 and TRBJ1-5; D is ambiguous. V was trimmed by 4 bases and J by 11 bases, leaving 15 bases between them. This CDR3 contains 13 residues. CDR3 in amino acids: CASSYGERTAQHF. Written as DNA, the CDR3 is TGTGCCAGCAGTTACGGGGAACGGACGGCCCAGCATTTT.

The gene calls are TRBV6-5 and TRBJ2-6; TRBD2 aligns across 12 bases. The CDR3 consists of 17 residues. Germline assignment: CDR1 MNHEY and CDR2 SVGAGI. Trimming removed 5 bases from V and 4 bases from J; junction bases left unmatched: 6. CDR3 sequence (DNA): TGTGCCAGCAGTACCCGACTAGCGGGAGCGGGGGCCAACGTCCTGACTTTC. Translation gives CASSTRLAGAGANVLTF.

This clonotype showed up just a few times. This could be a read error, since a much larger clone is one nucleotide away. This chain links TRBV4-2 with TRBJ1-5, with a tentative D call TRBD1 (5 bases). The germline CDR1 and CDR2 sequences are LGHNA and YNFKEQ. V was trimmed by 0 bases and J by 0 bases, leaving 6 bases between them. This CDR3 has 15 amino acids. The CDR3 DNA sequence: TGTGCCAGCAGCCAAGACAGGGATAGCAATCAGCCCCAGCATTTT. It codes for CASSQDRDSNQPQHF.

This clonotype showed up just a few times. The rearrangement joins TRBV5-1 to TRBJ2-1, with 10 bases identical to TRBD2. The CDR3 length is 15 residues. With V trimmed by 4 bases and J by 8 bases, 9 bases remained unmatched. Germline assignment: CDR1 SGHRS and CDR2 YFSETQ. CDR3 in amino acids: CASSILAGPGDEQFF. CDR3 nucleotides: TGCGCCAGCAGCATACTAGCGGGGCCGGGTGATGAGCAGTTCTTC. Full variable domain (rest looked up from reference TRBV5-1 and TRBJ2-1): KAGVTQTPRYLIKTRGQQVTLSCSPISGHRSVSWYQQTPGQGLQFLFEYFSETQRNKGNFPGRFSGRQFSNSRSEMNVSTLELGDSALYLCASSILAGPGDEQFFGPGTRLTVL.

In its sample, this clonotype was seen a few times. In DNA form, the CDR3 reads TGTGCCAGCACCCGCGGCCCGGGACTACAAGCAGATACGCAGTATTTT. Translation gives CASTRGPGLQADTQYF. The V and J genes are TRBV12-3 or TRBV12-4 and TRBJ2-3; 7 bases match TRBD2. The CDR3 totals 16 residues. J lost 4 bases, V lost 7 bases, and 14 bases had no gene match.

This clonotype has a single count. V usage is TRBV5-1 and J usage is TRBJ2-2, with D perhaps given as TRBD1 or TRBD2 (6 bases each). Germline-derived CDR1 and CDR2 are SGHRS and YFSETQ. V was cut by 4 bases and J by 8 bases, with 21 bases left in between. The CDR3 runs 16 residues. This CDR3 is CASSRIGGHERGELFF. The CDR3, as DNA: TGCGCCAGCAGCCGAATTGGGGGGCATGAACGTGGGGAGCTGTTTTTT.

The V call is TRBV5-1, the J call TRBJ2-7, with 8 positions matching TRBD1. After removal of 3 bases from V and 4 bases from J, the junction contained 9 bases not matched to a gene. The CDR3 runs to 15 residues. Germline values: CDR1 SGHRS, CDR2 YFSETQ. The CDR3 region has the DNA TGCGCCAGCAGCTCGCTCTCGGGACAGGCGTACGAGCAGTACTTC. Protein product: CASSSLSGQAYEQYF.